This paragraph reports one TCR beta chain. What it binds is not known. Template material for amplifying TCR beta CDR3 regions consisted of RNA transcripts. When the TCR CDR3 underwent first-round RT-PCR, the HTBI primer set was used. TCRdb re-derived calls from the multiplex PCR reads in MiXCR, one entry per CDR3 protein. The sample yields about 300,000 distinct CDR3 sequences, 10% to 15% seen once. This sample is drawn from a study of T cells in Graves' hyperthyroidism and ophthalmopathy. Study-wide findings and caveats: Blood also held most thyroid clonotypes expanded beyond 0.001.

The V gene lost 3 bases and the J gene lost 3 bases, with 8 bases spanning the gap. The CDR3 has 13 residues. In germline, CDR1 is WSHSY, CDR2 SAAADI. The authors took PBMCs from 10 ml fresh peripheral blood. The specimen sequenced was blood. The TCR originated in a woman aged 25 to 39 with Graves' hyperthyroidism that later progressed to Graves' ophthalmopathy. The rearrangement uses TRBV10-2 and TRBJ1-1, with unresolved D. DNA for the CDR3: TGCGCCAGCAGTGATGGCTCGCACACTGAAGCTTTCTTT. Protein: CASSDGSHTEAFF.